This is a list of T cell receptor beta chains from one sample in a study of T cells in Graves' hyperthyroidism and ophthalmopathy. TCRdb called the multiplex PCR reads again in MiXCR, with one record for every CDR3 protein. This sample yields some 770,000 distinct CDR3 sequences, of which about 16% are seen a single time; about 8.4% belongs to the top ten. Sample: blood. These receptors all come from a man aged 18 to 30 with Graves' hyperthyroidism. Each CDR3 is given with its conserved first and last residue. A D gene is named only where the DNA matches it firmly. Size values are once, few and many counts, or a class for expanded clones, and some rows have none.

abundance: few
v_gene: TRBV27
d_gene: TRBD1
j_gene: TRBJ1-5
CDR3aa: CASSLIAGGMGNQPQHF
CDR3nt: TGTGCCAGCAGTTTAATCGCAGGGGGCATGGGCAATCAGCCCCAGCATTTT

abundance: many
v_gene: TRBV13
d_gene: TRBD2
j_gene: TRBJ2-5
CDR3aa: CASSLRTSGSRETQYF
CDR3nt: TGTGCCAGCAGCCTGAGGACTAGCGGGAGCAGGGAGACCCAGTACTTC

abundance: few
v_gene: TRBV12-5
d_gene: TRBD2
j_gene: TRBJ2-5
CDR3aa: CASGLGTSGVTQETQYF
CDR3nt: TGTGCTAGTGGTTTGGGGACTAGCGGGGTGACCCAAGAGACCCAGTACTTC

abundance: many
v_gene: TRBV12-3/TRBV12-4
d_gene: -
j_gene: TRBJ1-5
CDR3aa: CASSPVYSRGVGNQPQHF
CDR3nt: TGTGCCAGCAGCCCCGTCTATTCCAGGGGTGTTGGCAATCAGCCCCAGCATTTT

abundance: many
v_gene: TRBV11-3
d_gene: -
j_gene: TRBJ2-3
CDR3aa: CASRTPGQDTDTQYF
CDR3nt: TGTGCCAGCAGAACCCCAGGACAAGACACAGATACGCAGTATTTT

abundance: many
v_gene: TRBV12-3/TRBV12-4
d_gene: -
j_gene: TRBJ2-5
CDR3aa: CASSLRRRGAVQETQYF
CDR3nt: TGTGCCAGCAGTTTACGCCGCCGGGGAGCGGTTCAAGAGACCCAGTACTTC

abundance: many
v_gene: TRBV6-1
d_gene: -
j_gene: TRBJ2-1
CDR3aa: CASSSGPAYNEQFF
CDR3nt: TGTGCCAGCAGTTCCGGCCCCGCATACAATGAGCAGTTCTTC

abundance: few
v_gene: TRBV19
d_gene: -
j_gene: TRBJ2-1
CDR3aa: CASSIVPNEQFF
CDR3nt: TGTGCCAGTAGTATAGTCCCGAATGAGCAGTTCTTC

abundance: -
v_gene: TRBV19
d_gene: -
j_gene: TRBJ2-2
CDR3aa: CASSIGGGGDTGELFF
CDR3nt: TGTGCCAGTAGTATAGGGGGAGGGGGGGACACCGGGGAGCTGTTTTTT

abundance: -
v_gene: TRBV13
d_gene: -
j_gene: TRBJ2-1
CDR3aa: CASSLDAGTSYNEQFF
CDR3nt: TGTGCCAGCAGCTTAGACGCGGGAACCTCCTACAATGAGCAGTTCTTC

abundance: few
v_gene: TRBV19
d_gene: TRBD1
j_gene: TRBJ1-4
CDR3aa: CASGPGQINEKLFF
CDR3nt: TGTGCCAGTGGCCCGGGACAGATCAATGAAAAACTGTTTTTT

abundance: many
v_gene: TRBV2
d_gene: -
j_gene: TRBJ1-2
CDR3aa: CASSVTPNYGYTF
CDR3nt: TGTGCCAGCAGCGTGACACCTAACTATGGCTACACCTTC

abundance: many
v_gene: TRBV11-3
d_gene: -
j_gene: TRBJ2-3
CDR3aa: CASSLEGETDTQYF
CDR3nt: TGTGCCAGCAGCTTAGAGGGGGAGACAGATACGCAGTATTTT

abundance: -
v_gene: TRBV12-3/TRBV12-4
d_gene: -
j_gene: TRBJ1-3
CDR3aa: CASSSSGRRATIYF
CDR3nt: TGTGCCAGCAGTTCGTCCGGCCGGCGGGCCACCATATATTTT

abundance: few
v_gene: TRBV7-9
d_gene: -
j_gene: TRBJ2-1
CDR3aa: CASSRTGTISYNEQFF
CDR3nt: TGTGCCAGCAGCCGAACCGGGACAATCTCCTACAATGAGCAGTTCTTC

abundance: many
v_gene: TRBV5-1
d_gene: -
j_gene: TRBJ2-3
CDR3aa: CASSLTGEDTQYF
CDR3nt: TGCGCCAGCAGCTTGACGGGAGAAGATACGCAGTATTTT

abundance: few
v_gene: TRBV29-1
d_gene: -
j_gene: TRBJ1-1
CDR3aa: CSVVSHRNTEAFF
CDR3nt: TGCAGCGTTGTATCCCACAGGAACACTGAAGCTTTCTTT

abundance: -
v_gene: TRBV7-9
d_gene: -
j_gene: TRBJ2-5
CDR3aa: CASSSGRREEETQYF
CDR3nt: TGTGCCAGCAGCTCGGGACGTAGGGAGGAAGAGACCCAGTACTTC

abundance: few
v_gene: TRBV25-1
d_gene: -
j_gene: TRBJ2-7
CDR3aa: CASSATGHPEQYF
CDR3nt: TGTGCCAGCAGTGCTACCGGACATCCCGAGCAGTACTTC

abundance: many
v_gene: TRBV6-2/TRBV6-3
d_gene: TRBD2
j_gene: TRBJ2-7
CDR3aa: CASSPDGTSGRAAYEQYF
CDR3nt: TGTGCCAGCAGCCCCGACGGGACTAGCGGGAGGGCCGCCTACGAGCAGTACTTC

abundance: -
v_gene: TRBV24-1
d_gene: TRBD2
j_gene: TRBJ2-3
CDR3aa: CATSGIAGGTDTQYF
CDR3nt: TGTGCCACCAGTGGGATAGCGGGAGGCACAGATACGCAGTATTTT

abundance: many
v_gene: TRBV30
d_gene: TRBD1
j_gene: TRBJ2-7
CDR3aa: CAWSALGQAYEQYF
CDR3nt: TGTGCCTGGAGCGCACTGGGACAGGCCTACGAGCAGTACTTC

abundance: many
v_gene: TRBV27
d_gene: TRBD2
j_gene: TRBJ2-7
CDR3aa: CASSPRDYLYEQYF
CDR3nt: TGTGCCAGCAGTCCGAGGGACTACCTTTACGAGCAGTACTTC

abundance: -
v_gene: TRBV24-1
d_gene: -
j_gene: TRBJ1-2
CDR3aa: CATSDSYGYTF
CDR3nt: TGTGCCACCAGTGATTCCTATGGCTACACCTTC

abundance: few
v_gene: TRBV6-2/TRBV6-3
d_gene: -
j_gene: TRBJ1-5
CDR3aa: CASSSETNSDQPQHF
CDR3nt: TGTGCCAGCAGTTCCGAGACAAACTCTGATCAGCCCCAGCATTTT

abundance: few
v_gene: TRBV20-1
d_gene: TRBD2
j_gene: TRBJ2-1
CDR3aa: CSARGLAGRPINEQFF
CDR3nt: TGCAGTGCACGGGGGCTAGCGGGAAGGCCGATCAATGAGCAGTTCTTC

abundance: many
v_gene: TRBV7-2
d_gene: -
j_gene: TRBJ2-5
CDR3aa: CASSLYGQETQYF
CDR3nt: TGTGCCAGCAGCTTATACGGACAAGAGACCCAGTACTTC

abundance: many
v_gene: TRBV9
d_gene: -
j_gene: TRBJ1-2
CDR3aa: CASSVGGSGYTF
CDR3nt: TGTGCCAGCAGCGTAGGAGGGAGTGGCTACACCTTC

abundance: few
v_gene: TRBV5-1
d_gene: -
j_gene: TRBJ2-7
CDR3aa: CASSFRGTSNKRDEQYF
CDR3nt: TGCGCCAGCAGCTTCCGCGGGACATCCAATAAACGAGACGAGCAGTACTTC

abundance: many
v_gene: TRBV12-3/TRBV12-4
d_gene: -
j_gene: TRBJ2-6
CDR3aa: CASSPGREINVLTF
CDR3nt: TGTGCCAGCAGCCCCGGCAGGGAGATCAACGTCCTGACTTTC

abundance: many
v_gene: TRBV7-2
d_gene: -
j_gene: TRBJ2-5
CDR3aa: CASSRMGGPETQYF
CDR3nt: TGTGCCAGCAGCCGAATGGGGGGACCAGAGACCCAGTACTTC

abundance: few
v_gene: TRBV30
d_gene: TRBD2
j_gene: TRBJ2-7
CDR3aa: CAWSVGGLAPHEQYF
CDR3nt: TGTGCCTGGAGTGTAGGGGGACTAGCGCCCCACGAGCAGTACTTC

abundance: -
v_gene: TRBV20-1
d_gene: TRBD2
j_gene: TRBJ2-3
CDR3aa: CSASGLEADTQYF
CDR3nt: TGCAGTGCCTCGGGACTAGAGGCAGATACGCAGTATTTT

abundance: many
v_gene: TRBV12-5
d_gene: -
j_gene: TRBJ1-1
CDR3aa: CASGFGARDTEAFF
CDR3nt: TGTGCTAGTGGTTTCGGGGCGCGGGACACTGAAGCTTTCTTT

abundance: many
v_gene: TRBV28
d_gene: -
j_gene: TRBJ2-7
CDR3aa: CASSLIGEQYF
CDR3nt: TGTGCCAGCAGCTTGATAGGGGAGCAGTACTTC

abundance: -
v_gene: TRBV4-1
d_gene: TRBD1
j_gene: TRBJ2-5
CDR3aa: CASSQAPQGETQYF
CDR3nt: TGCGCCAGCAGCCAAGCCCCACAGGGGGAGACCCAGTACTTC

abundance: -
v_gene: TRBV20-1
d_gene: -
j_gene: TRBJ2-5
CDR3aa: CSPLHSKEETQYF
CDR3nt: TGCAGTCCTCTCCATAGCAAGGAAGAGACCCAGTACTTC

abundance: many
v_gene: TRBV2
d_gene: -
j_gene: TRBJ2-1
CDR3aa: CASAAGSSYNEQFF
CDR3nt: TGTGCCAGCGCCGCCGGGAGCTCCTACAATGAGCAGTTCTTC